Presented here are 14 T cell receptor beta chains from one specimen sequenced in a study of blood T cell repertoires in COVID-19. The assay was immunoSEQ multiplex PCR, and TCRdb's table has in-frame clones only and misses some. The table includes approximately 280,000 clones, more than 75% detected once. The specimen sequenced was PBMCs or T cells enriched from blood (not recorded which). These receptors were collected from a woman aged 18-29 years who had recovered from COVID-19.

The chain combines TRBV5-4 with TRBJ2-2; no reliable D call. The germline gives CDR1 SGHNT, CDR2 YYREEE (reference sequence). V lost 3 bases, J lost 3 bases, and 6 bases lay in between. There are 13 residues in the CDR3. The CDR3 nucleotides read TGTGCCAGCAGCTCCTTTTACACCGGGGAGCTGTTTTTT. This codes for CASSSFYTGELFF. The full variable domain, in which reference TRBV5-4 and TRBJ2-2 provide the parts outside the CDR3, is ETGVTQSPTHLIKTRGQQVTLRCSSQSGHNTVSWYQQALGQGPQFIFQYYREEENGRGNFPPRFSGLQFPNYSSELNVNALELDDSALYLCASSSFYTGELFFGEGSRLTVL.

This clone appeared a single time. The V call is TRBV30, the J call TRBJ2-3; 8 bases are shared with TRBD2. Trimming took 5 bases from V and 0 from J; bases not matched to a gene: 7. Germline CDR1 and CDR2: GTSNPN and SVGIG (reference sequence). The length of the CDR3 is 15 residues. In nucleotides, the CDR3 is TGTGCCTGGTCCCTTAGCGGGATGAGCACAGATACGCAGTATTTT. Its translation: CAWSLSGMSTDTQYF.

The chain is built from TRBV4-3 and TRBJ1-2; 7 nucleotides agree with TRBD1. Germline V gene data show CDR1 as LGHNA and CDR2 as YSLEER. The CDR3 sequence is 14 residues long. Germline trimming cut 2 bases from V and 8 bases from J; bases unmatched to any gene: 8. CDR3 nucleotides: TGCGCCAGCAGCCAACTTAAGGGGGCAGGGGGCTACACCTTC. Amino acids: CASSQLKGAGGYTF.

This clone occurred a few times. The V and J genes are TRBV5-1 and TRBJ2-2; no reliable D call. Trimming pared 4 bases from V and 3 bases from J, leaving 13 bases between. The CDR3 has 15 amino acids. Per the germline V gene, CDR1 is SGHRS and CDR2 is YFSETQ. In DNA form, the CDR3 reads TGCGCCAGCAGCCCTCCTGAGGCTCACACCGGGGAGCTGTTTTTT. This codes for CASSPPEAHTGELFF.

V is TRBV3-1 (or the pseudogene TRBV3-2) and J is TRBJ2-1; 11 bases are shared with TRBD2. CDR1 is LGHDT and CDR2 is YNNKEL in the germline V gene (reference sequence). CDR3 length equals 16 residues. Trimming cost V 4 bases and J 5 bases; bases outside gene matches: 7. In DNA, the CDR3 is TGTGCCAGCAGCCCAGGGGCTAGCGGGAGGAACAATGAGCAGTTCTTC. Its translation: CASSPGASGRNNEQFF.

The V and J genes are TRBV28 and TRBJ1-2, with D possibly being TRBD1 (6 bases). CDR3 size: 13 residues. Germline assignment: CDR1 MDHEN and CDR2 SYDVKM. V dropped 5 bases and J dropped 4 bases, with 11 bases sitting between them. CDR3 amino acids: CASSPGGPYGYTF. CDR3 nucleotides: TGTGCCAGCAGTCCCGGGGGGCCCTATGGCTACACCTTC.

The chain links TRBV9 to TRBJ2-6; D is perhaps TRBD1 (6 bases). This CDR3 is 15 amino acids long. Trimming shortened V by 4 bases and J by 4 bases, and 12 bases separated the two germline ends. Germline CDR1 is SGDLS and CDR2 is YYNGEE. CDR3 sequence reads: CASSRQVSGANVLTF. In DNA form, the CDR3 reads TGTGCCAGCAGCAGACAGGTATCGGGGGCCAACGTCCTGACTTTC.

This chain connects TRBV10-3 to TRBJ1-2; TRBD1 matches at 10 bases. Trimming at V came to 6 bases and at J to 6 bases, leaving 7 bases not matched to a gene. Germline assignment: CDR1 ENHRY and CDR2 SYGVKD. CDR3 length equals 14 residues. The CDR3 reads CAISSTGGDDGYTF. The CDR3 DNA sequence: TGTGCCATCAGCTCGACAGGGGGCGATGATGGCTACACCTTC.

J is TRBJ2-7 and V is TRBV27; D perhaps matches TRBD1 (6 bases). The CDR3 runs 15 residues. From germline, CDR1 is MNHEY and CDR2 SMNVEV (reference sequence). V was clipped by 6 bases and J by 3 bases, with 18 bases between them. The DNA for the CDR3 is TGTGCCAGCAGCCTACCCGGACAGTCCCACTACGAGCAGTACTTC. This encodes CASSLPGQSHYEQYF.

The CDR3 DNA reads as TGTGCCAGTAGTCTCCCGGACAGGGTTTCTGAAGCTTTCTTT. Its translation: CASSLPDRVSEAFF. The chain has TRBV19 and TRBJ1-1; 8 positions agree with TRBD1. This CDR3 has 14 amino acids. Trimming cost V 5 bases and J 6 bases; bases outside gene matches: 8. Germline loops: CDR1 LNHDA, CDR2 SQIVND (reference sequence).

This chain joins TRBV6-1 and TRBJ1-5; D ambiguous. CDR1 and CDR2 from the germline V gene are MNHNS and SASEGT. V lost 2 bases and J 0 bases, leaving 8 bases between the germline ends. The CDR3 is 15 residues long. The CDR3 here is CASSEFQISNQPQHF. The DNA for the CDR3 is TGTGCCAGCAGTGAATTCCAGATTAGCAATCAGCCCCAGCATTTT.

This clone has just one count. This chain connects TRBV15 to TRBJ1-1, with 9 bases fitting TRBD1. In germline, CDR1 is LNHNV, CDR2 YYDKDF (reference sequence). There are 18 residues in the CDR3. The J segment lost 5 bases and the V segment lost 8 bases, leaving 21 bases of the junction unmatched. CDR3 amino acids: CATLFSGQGIIGVTEAFF. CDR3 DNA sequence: TGTGCCACCCTTTTTTCGGGACAGGGAATAATAGGGGTGACTGAAGCTTTCTTT.

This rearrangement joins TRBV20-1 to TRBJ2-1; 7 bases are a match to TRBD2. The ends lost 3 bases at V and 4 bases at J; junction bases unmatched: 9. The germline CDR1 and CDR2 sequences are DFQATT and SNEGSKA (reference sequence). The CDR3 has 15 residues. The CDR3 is CSASQASGSYNEQFF. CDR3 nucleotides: TGCAGTGCTAGTCAGGCTAGCGGATCTTACAATGAGCAGTTCTTC.

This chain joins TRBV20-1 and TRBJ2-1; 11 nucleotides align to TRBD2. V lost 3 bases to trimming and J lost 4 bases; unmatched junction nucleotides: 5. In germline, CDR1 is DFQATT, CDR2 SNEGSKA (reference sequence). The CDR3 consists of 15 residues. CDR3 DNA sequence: TGCAGTGCTAGTGGTCTAGCGGGGGGATACAATGAGCAGTTCTTC. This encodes CSASGLAGGYNEQFF.